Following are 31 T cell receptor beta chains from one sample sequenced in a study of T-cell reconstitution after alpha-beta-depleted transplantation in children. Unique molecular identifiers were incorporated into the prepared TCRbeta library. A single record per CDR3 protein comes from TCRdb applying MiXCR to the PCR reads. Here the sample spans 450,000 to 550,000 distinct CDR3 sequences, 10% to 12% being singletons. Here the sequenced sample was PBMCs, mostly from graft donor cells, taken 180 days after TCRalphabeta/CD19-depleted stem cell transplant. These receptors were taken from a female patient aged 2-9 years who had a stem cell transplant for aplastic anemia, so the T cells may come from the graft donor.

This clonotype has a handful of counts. The DNA for the CDR3 is TGTGCCAGTTGGACAGGAATGAACACTGAAGCTTTCTTT. Translating it yields CASWTGMNTEAFF. This chain connects TRBV2 to TRBJ1-1; 7 bases map to TRBD1. The germline V gene has CDR1 SNHLY and CDR2 FYNNEI. V lost 9 bases to trimming and J lost 0 bases; unmatched junction nucleotides: 4. The CDR3 length is 13 residues.

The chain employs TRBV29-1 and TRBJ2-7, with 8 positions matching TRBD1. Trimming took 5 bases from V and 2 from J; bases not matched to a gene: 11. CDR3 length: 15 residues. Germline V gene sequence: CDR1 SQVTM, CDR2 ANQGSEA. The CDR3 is CSVKGGETGAYEQYF. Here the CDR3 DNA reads TGCAGCGTTAAGGGGGGTGAGACAGGGGCCTACGAGCAGTACTTC.

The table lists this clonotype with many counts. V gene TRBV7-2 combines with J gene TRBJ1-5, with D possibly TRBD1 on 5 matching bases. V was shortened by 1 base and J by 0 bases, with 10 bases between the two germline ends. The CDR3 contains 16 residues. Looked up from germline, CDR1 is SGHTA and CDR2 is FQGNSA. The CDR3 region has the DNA TGTGCCAGCAGCTTAGACGGGGGTTATAGCAATCAGCCCCAGCATTTT. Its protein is CASSLDGGYSNQPQHF.

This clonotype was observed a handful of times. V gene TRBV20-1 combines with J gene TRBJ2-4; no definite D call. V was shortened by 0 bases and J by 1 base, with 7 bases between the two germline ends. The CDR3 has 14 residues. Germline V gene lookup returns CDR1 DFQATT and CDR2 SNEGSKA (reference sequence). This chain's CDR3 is CSARDGRAKNIQYF. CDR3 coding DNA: TGCAGTGCTAGAGACGGTCGCGCCAAAAACATTCAGTACTTC.

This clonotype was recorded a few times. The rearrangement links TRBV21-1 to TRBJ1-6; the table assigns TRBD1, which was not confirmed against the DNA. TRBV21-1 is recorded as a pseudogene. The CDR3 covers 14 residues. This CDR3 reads CASSKDRGRSPLHF. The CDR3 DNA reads TGTGCCAGCAGCAAAGACAGGGGGCGGTCACCCCTCCACTTT.

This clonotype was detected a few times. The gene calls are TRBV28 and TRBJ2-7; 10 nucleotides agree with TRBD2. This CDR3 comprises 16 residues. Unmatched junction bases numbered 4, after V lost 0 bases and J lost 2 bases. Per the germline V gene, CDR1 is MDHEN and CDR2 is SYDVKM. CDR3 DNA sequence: TGTGCCAGCAGTTTATGGGCTAGCGGGAGCCCCTACGAGCAGTACTTC. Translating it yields CASSLWASGSPYEQYF.

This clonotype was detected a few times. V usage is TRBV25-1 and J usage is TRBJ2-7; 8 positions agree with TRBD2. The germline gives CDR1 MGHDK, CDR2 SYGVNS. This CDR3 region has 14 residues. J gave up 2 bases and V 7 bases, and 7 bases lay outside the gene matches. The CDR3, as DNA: TGTGCCAGCACGAGGGATAGCGGGGCCTACGAGCAGTACTTC. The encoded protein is CASTRDSGAYEQYF.

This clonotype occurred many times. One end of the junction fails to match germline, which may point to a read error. The CDR3 DNA follows: TGCGCCAGCAGCTTGGCAGGGAGCTATGGCTACACCTTC. It codes for CASSLAGSYGYTF. This chain connects TRBV5-6 to TRBJ1-2; perhaps TRBD1 as D (5 bases). The CDR3 spans 13 residues. CDR1 SGHDT and CDR2 YYEEEE come from the germline V gene.

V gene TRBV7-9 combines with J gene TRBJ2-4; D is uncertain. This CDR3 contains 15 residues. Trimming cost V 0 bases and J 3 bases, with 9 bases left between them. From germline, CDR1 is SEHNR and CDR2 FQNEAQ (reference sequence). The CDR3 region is CASSLAYSLKNIQYF. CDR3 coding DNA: TGTGCCAGCAGCTTAGCGTACTCTCTCAAAAACATTCAGTACTTC.

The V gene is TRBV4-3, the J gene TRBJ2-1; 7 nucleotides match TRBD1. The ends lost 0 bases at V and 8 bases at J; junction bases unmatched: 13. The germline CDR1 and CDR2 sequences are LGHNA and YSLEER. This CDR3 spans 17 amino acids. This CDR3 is CASSQDLASGQLYEQFF. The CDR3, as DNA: TGCGCCAGCAGCCAAGACCTGGCTTCGGGACAGCTCTATGAGCAGTTCTTC.

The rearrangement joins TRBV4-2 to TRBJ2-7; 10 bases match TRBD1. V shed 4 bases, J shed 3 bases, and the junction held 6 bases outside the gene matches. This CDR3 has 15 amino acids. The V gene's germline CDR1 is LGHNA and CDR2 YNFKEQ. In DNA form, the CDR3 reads TGTGCCAGCAGCCTTGGGACAGGGGAGATCTACGAGCAGTACTTC. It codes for CASSLGTGEIYEQYF.

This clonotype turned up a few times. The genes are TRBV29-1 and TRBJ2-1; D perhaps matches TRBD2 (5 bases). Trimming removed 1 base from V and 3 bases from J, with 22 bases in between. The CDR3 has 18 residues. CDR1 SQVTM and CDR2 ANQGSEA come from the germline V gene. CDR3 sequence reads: CSVEGVVGGPRIYNEQFF. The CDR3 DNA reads TGCAGCGTTGAAGGGGTAGTAGGAGGCCCTAGGATCTACAATGAGCAGTTCTTC.

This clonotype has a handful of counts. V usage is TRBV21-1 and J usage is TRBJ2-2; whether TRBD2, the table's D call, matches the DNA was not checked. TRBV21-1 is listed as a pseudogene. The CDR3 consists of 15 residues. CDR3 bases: TGTGCCAGCAGCAAAAACGCTAGCGACACCGGGGAGCTGTTTTTT. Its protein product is CASSKNASDTGELFF.

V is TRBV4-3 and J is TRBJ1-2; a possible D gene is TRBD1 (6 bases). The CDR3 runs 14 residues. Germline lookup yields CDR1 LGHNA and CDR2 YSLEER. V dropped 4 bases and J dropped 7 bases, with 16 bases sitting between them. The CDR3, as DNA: TGCGCCAGCAGCCGTGGACAGCTGCAGGCTGGCTACACCTTC. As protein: CASSRGQLQAGYTF.

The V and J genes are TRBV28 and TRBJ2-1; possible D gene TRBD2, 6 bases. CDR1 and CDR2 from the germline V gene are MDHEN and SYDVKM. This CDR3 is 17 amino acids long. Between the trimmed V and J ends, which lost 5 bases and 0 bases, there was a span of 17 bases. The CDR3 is CASSAPGGIVSYNEQFF. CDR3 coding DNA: TGTGCCAGCAGTGCCCCGGGCGGGATAGTCTCCTACAATGAGCAGTTCTTC.

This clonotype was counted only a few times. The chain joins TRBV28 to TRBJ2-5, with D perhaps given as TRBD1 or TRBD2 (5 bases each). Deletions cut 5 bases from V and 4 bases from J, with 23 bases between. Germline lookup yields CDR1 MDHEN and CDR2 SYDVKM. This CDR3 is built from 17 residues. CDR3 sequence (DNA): TGTGCCAGCAGTGGGCGGTTCGGGCTAGCAGGGCGAGAGACCCAGTACTTC. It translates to CASSGRFGLAGRETQYF.

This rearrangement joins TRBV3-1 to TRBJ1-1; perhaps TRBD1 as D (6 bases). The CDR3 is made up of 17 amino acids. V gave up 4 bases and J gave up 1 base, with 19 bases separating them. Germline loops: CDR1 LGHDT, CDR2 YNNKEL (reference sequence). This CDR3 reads CASSRDVQGLRNTEAFF. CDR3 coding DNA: TGTGCCAGCAGCCGGGACGTACAGGGCCTCCGGAACACTGAAGCTTTCTTT.

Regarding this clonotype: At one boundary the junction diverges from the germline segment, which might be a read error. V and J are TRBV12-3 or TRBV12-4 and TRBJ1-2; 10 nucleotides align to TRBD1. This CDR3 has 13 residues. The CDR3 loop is CPSSADRGLGYTF. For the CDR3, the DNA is TGTCCCAGCAGCGCAGACAGGGGGCTAGGCTACACCTTC.

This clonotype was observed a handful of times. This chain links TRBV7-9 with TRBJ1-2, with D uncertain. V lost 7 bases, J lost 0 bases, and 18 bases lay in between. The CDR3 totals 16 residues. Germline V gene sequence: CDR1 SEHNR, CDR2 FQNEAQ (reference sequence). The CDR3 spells CASNPRGRLANYGYTF. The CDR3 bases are TGTGCCAGCAACCCGCGGGGAAGGCTAGCTAACTATGGCTACACCTTC. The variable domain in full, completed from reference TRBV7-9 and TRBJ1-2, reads DTGVSQNPRHKITKRGQNVTFRCDPISEHNRLYWYRQTLGQGPEFLTYFQNEAQLEKSRLLSDRFSAERPKGSFSTLEIQRTEQGDSAMYLCASNPRGRLANYGYTFGSGTRLTVV.

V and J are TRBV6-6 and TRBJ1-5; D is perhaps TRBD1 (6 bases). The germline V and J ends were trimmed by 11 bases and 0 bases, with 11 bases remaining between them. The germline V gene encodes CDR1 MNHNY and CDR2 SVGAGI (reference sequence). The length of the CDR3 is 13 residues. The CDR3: CAGGTNSNQPQHF. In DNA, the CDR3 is TGTGCCGGCGGGACAAATAGCAATCAGCCCCAGCATTTT.

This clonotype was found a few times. In DNA, the CDR3 is TGTGCCATCGGACTAGCGGGAGCCGGCGGGGAGCTGTTTTTT. Its protein is CAIGLAGAGGELFF. The genes are TRBV6-2 or TRBV6-3 and TRBJ2-2, with 13 bases identical to TRBD2. Germline V lookup: CDR1 MNHEY, CDR2 SVGEGT. J was trimmed by 7 bases and V by 10 bases; bases with no gene match: 6. The CDR3 is made up of 14 amino acids.

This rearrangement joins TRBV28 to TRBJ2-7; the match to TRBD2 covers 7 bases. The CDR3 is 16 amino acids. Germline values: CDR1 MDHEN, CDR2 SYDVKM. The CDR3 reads CASSPGLGGFSYDQYV. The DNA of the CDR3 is TGTGCCAGCTCCCCTGGACTCGGGGGGTTCTCCTACGACCAGTACGTC.

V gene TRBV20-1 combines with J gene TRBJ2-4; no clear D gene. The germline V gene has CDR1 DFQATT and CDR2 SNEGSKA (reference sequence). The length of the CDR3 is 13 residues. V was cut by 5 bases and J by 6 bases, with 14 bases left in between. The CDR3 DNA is TGCAGTGCTGAGACTGGTTCGGGAAACATTCAGTACTTC. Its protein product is CSAETGSGNIQYF.

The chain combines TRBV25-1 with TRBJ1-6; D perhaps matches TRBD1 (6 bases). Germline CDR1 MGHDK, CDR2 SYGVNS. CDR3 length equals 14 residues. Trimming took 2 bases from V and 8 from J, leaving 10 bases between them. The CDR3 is CASSETGHHSPLHF. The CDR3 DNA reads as TGTGCCAGCAGTGAAACAGGGCATCATTCACCCCTCCACTTT.

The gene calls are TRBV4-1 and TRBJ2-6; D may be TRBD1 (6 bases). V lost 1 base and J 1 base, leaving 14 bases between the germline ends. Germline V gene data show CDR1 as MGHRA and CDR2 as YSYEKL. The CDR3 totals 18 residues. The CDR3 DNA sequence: TGCGCCAGCAGCCAAGCCAACAGGGTGAAGTCTGGGGCCAACGTCCTGACTTTC. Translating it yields CASSQANRVKSGANVLTF.

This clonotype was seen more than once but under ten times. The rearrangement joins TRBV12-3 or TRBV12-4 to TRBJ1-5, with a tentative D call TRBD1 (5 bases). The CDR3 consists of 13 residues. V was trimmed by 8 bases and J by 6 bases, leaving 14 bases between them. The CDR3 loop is CASASIGGQPQHF. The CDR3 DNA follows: TGTGCCAGCGCAAGTATCGGGGGTCAGCCCCAGCATTTT.

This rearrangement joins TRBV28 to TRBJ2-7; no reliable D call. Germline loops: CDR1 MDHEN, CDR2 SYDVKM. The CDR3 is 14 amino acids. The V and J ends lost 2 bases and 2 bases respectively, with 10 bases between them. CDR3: CASSLIVRAYEQYF. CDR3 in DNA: TGTGCCAGCAGTTTAATAGTCAGAGCCTACGAGCAGTACTTC.

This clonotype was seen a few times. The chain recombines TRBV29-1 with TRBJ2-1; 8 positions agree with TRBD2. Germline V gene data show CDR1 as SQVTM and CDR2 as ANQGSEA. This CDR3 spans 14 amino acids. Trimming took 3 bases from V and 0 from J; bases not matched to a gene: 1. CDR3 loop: CSVDGGASYNEQFF. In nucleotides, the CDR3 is TGCAGCGTTGACGGGGGGGCCTCCTACAATGAGCAGTTCTTC.

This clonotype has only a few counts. CDR3 nucleotide sequence: TGTGCCAGCAGCTTAGGTGGGATGACAGGGGGCAGAGATACGCAGTATTTT. Its protein product is CASSLGGMTGGRDTQYF. This chain joins TRBV7-9 and TRBJ2-3; 10 nucleotides line up with TRBD1. The length of the CDR3 is 17 residues. Germline loops: CDR1 SEHNR, CDR2 FQNEAQ (reference sequence). The J segment lost 5 bases and the V segment lost 1 base, leaving 9 bases of the junction unmatched.

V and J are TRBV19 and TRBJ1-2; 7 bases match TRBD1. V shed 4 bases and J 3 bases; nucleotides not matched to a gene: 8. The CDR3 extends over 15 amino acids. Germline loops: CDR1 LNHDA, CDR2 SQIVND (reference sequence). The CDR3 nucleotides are TGTGCCAGTAGTACGAAGACAGGGCCCGACTATGGCTACACCTTC. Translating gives CASSTKTGPDYGYTF.

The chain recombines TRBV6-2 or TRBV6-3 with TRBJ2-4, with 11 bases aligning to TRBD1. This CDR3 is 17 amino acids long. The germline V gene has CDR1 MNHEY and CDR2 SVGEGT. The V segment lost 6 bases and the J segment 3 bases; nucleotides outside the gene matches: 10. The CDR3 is CASSLLGQGVSKNIQYF. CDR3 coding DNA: TGTGCCAGCAGCCTACTGGGACAGGGGGTCAGCAAAAACATTCAGTACTTC.